One sample yielded the 17 T cell receptor beta chains listed below, sequenced in a study of cytomegalovirus exposure and HLA in healthy donors (dated by TCRdb to 2017 to 2019). The library was obtained by the immunoSEQ multiplex PCR assay. The multiplex PCR relied on a mix of 60 forward primers for TCR Vbeta segments and 13 reverse primers for TCR Jbeta segments. In its TCRdb copy, this immuneACCESS table keeps in-frame sequences only and misses some clones. Where compared with another copy, unresolved V genes explain less than half of these, and the others have no known cause. This sample holds approximately 90,000 clones; under 80% were observed only once. Of the sample, about 6.7% falls within the top ten clones. Material for sequencing was PBMCs. These receptors all stem from a woman aged 25 to 45 in good health and CMV-seronegative.

The CDR3 DNA is TGTGCCAGCTCGGTCTTAGCGGGGGGGCCAGATACGCAGTATTTT. It is translated as CASSVLAGGPDTQYF. The rearrangement links TRBV6-4 to TRBJ2-3, with 11 positions matching TRBD2. The CDR3 has 15 amino acids. The trim removed 8 bases at V and 4 bases at J, leaving 8 bases unmatched. CDR1 MRHNA and CDR2 SNTAGT come from the germline V gene.

The chain carries TRBV27 and TRBJ2-7; 11 bases agree with TRBD2. Germline values: CDR1 MNHEY, CDR2 SMNVEV (reference sequence). The CDR3 has 16 amino acids. J was trimmed by 4 bases and V by 3 bases; bases with no gene match: 8. Written as DNA, the CDR3 is TGTGCCAGCAGTTTCACTCCGGGACTAGCGGATTACGAGCAGTACTTC. Protein: CASSFTPGLADYEQYF.

The sample holds a few counts of this clone. The V call is TRBV6-1, the J call TRBJ2-3; maybe TRBD1 (6 bases). Germline values: CDR1 MNHNS, CDR2 SASEGT. The CDR3 has 14 amino acids. The V end was cut by 5 bases, the J end by 4 bases, with 13 bases between. DNA for the CDR3: TGTGCCAGCAGTCGTACAGGGACGGCAGATACGCAGTATTTT. Residues: CASSRTGTADTQYF.

This clone occurred a few times. This chain links TRBV9 with TRBJ2-3; 14 bases map to TRBD2. Germline V gives CDR1 SGDLS, CDR2 YYNGEE. This CDR3 spans 15 amino acids. V was pared by 3 bases and J by 6 bases, with 3 bases of the junction left unmatched. This CDR3 reads CASSGRTSGGDTQYF. The CDR3 nucleotides are TGTGCCAGCAGCGGTCGGACTAGCGGGGGGGATACGCAGTATTTT. Variable domain in full (rest from reference TRBV9 and TRBJ2-3): DSGVTQTPKHLITATGQRVTLRCSPRSGDLSVYWYQQSLDQGLQFLIQYYNGEERAKGNILERFSAQQFPDLHSELNLSSLELGDSALYFCASSGRTSGGDTQYFGPGTRLTVL.

This chain joins TRBV10-1 and TRBJ1-5, with 7 bases lining up with TRBD1. Germline CDR1 is WNHNN and CDR2 is SYGVQD (reference sequence). With 2 bases clipped from V and 8 bases from J, the junction kept 3 bases outside the gene matches. CDR3 length: 13 residues. CDR3 region: CASSEQGGEPQHF. The CDR3 region has the DNA TGCGCCAGCAGTGAGCAGGGGGGTGAGCCCCAGCATTTT.

This chain joins TRBV11-2 and TRBJ2-3, with 14 bases that match TRBD2. Per the germline V gene, CDR1 is SGHAT and CDR2 is FQNNGV. CDR3 length: 19 amino acids. With 5 bases clipped from V and 0 bases from J, the junction kept 10 bases outside the gene matches. The CDR3, as DNA: TGTGCCAGCAGCCCCTGGGGGACTAGCGGGGGAACTAGCACAGATACGCAGTATTTT. Translated, it gives CASSPWGTSGGTSTDTQYF.

V and J are TRBV13 and TRBJ2-1, with TRBD2 matching over 7 bases. Germline V CDR1 and CDR2: PRHDT, FYEKMQ (reference sequence). J lost 7 bases, V lost 1 base, and 7 bases had no gene match. The CDR3 is 15 amino acids. The CDR3 protein is CASSLVAGAGNEQFF. Here the CDR3 DNA reads TGTGCCAGCAGCTTAGTCGCGGGAGCAGGGAATGAGCAGTTCTTC.

V and J are TRBV13 and TRBJ2-5; 8 bases match TRBD2. Germline V gene lookup returns CDR1 PRHDT and CDR2 FYEKMQ (reference sequence). Trimming removed 4 bases from V and 4 bases from J; junction bases left unmatched: 8. This CDR3 has 15 amino acids. The CDR3 sequence: CASSSVAGRGETQYF. The DNA of the CDR3 is TGTGCCAGCAGCTCCGTAGCGGGGAGGGGAGAGACCCAGTACTTC.

The chain recombines TRBV7-8 with TRBJ2-5; 13 positions match TRBD2. The CDR3 has 15 amino acids. Germline trimming cut 4 bases from V and 4 bases from J; bases unmatched to any gene: 3. In germline, CDR1 is SGHVS, CDR2 FQNEAQ. The CDR3 here is CASSSRTSGGETQYF. CDR3 DNA sequence: TGTGCCAGCAGCTCTCGGACTAGCGGGGGAGAGACCCAGTACTTC.

This clone was picked up one time. The chain recombines TRBV5-4 with TRBJ2-5; possibly TRBD1 for D (6 bases). Germline V lookup: CDR1 SGHNT, CDR2 YYREEE (reference sequence). V lost 4 bases, J lost 9 bases, and 16 bases lay in between. This CDR3 region has 13 residues. The CDR3: CASSLGQREAQYF. The CDR3 DNA reads TGTGCCAGCAGCCTCGGACAGAGAGAAGCCCAGTACTTC.

V usage is TRBV2 and J usage is TRBJ2-7, with unresolved D. Germline CDR1 is SNHLY and CDR2 is FYNNEI. The CDR3 extends over 10 amino acids. V dropped 6 bases and J dropped 3 bases, with 3 bases sitting between them. In DNA form, the CDR3 reads TGTGCCAGCAGCAGCTACGAGCAGTACTTC. Protein sequence: CASSSYEQYF.

This clone was seen at least ten times. The rearrangement links TRBV10-3 to TRBJ1-6; perhaps TRBD1 as D (5 bases). The CDR3 has 13 amino acids. CDR1 and CDR2 (germline): ENHRY, SYGVKD. With 6 bases removed from V and 7 bases from J, the gap between germline ends came to 10 bases. CDR3 sequence: CAIRGTGNSPLHF. CDR3 sequence (DNA): TGTGCCATCAGGGGGACTGGGAATTCACCCCTCCACTTT.

This chain joins TRBV28 and TRBJ2-7; D possibly corresponds to TRBD1 (6 bases). The germline V gene has CDR1 MDHEN and CDR2 SYDVKM. Trimming took 5 bases from V and 3 from J, leaving 8 bases between them. The CDR3 extends over 12 amino acids. This chain's CDR3 is CASSQQGYEQYF. For the CDR3, the DNA is TGTGCCAGCAGTCAACAGGGCTACGAGCAGTACTTC.

This clone was seen once. The chain is built from TRBV4-1 and TRBJ1-3; D uncertain. Germline CDR1 reads MGHRA; CDR2 reads YSYEKL. The CDR3 consists of 18 residues. V dropped 0 bases and J dropped 4 bases, with 19 bases sitting between them. The CDR3 region has the DNA TGCGCCAGCAGCCAAGAAGTTGCGGACTATCGATCCGGAAACACCATATATTTT. Its translation is CASSQEVADYRSGNTIYF.

The J gene is TRBJ2-1, the V gene TRBV5-1, with D possibly being TRBD2 (5 bases). CDR3 size: 14 residues. The V end lost 1 base, the J end lost 10 bases, and 15 bases lay between the germline ends. CDR1 and CDR2 (germline): SGHRS, YFSETQ. The CDR3 DNA reads as TGCGCCAGCAGCTTGATGGTCGGGGAGAGGGAGCAGTTCTTC. This gives the protein CASSLMVGEREQFF. The whole variable domain, remainder taken from reference TRBV5-1 and TRBJ2-1, is KAGVTQTPRYLIKTRGQQVTLSCSPISGHRSVSWYQQTPGQGLQFLFEYFSETQRNKGNFPGRFSGRQFSNSRSEMNVSTLELGDSALYLCASSLMVGEREQFFGPGTRLTVL.

The chain employs TRBV7-9 and TRBJ1-4; TRBD1 agrees at 7 bases. V was pared by 6 bases and J by 0 bases, with 4 bases of the junction left unmatched. The CDR3 has 15 residues. Germline lookup yields CDR1 SEHNR and CDR2 FQNEAQ (reference sequence). The CDR3 DNA sequence: TGTGCCAGCAGTCAACAGGGGACAACTAATGAAAAACTGTTTTTT. Translating it yields CASSQQGTTNEKLFF.

The CDR3 reads CASSRDSSTRGELFF. DNA for the CDR3: TGCGCCAGCAGCCGGGACAGCTCAACGAGGGGGGAGCTGTTTTTT. V usage is TRBV5-1 and J usage is TRBJ2-2, with 7 nucleotides matching TRBD1. There are 15 residues in the CDR3. Per germline, CDR1 SGHRS and CDR2 YFSETQ. The V gene end was trimmed by 4 bases and the J gene end by 8 bases; junction bases not matched to a gene: 11.